This T cell receptor (beta chain) appears in the sequencing data of a study of OX40 agonist ivuxolimab in advanced cancers. Overall study: Ivuxolimab, an antibody acting as an agonist of OX40 (CD134), was used to treat patients. Having had anti-PD-1, anti-PD-L1 or anti-CTLA-4 therapy before was allowed, and over 35% had some.

A remark on this clone: Its antigen is currently unknown.

Trimming cost V 3 bases and J 9 bases; bases outside gene matches: 11. This CDR3 region has 15 residues. From germline, CDR1 is SGHVS and CDR2 FQNEAQ. The cohort excluded patients with autoimmune disease history or systemic immunosuppression. Profiling relied on immunoSEQ multiplex PCR, and the TCRdb table lists in-frame clones only, not all of them. The sample lists roughly 77,000 clones, roughly 90% occurring once. Findings of the study overall: Partial responders at 0.1-3.0 mg/kg showed near-lowest clonal expansion.

The source of this sequence is an adult with an advanced solid tumor such as melanoma, head and neck, liver or kidney cancer. Sequencing used CD4+ or CD8+ T cells sorted from blood, obtained in a trial of the OX40 agonist ivuxolimab. The V and J genes are TRBV7-8 and TRBJ2-1; 7 bases are shared with TRBD1. The CDR3 sequence is CASSFRDSLGGEQFF. The CDR3 nucleotides are TGTGCCAGCAGCTTTCGGGACAGCTTAGGGGGTGAGCAGTTCTTC.